These 12 T cell receptor beta chains share one sample of origin, sequenced in a study of graft-versus-host responses after intestinal transplantation. The antigens these receptors bind are not known. Generated by immunoSEQ multiplex PCR, the TCRdb table keeps only in-frame clones and is missing some. This table has about 86,000 clones, roughly four fifths appearing once. This sample comprised unstimulated CD8+ T cells sorted from spleen or lymph node cells, obtained before intestinal transplant. The receptors derive from a human donor who received an intestinal transplant.

The V call is TRBV29-1, the J call TRBJ1-1, with a weak D call TRBD1 (5 bases). In germline, CDR1 is SQVTM, CDR2 ANQGSEA. V lost 7 bases, J lost 8 bases, and 11 bases lay in between. This CDR3 is 10 amino acids long. In DNA form, the CDR3 reads TGCAGCGCCGACAGCCTCGAAGCTTTCTTT. It translates to CSADSLEAFF. The complete variable domain, with remaining parts taken from reference TRBV29-1 and TRBJ1-1, reads SAVISQKPSRDICQRGTSLTIQCQVDSQVTMMFWYRQQPGQSLTLIATANQGSEATYESGFVIDKFPISRPNLTFSTLTVSNMSPEDSSIYLCSADSLEAFFGQGTRLTVV.

This rearrangement joins TRBV11-2 to TRBJ2-5; D gene ambiguous. Between the trimmed V and J ends, which lost 1 base and 0 bases, there was a span of 9 bases. CDR3 length: 15 amino acids. From germline, CDR1 is SGHAT and CDR2 FQNNGV. In DNA, the CDR3 is TGTGCCAGCAGCTTAGGCGGCAGCCACCAAGAGACCCAGTACTTC. Protein product: CASSLGGSHQETQYF.

This clone was found a few times. The chain employs TRBV7-2 and TRBJ2-1; D possibly corresponds to TRBD2 (6 bases). Trimming shortened V by 0 bases and J by 2 bases, and 8 bases separated the two germline ends. The CDR3 runs to 15 residues. Germline values: CDR1 SGHTA, CDR2 FQGNSA. The CDR3 nucleotides read TGTGCCAGCAGCTTAGCGGGAGGCGCCTACAATGAGCAGTTCTTC. This gives the protein CASSLAGGAYNEQFF.

CDR3 sequence: CASSLVYSSGGSTGGGELFF. CDR3 DNA sequence: TGTGCCAGCAGCTTAGTCTACTCTAGCGGGGGCTCTACAGGTGGCGGGGAGCTGTTTTTT. The genes are TRBV7-6 and TRBJ2-2, with 10 bases fitting TRBD2. Trimming removed 1 base from V and 7 bases from J; junction bases left unmatched: 18. CDR1 SGHVS and CDR2 FNYEAQ come from the germline V gene. The CDR3 sequence is 20 residues long.

The chain employs TRBV7-9 and TRBJ2-1; 7 bases are a match to TRBD1. Looked up from germline, CDR1 is SEHNR and CDR2 is FQNEAQ (reference sequence). V lost 5 bases to trimming and J lost 1 base; unmatched junction nucleotides: 5. The CDR3 has 15 amino acids. DNA for the CDR3: TGTGCCAGCAGCGCGACAGGGTGGTCCTACAATGAGCAGTTCTTC. This sequence encodes CASSATGWSYNEQFF.

The genes are TRBV5-1 and TRBJ1-2, with D possibly TRBD1 on 5 matching bases. Trimming pared 0 bases from V and 2 bases from J, leaving 17 bases between. Germline V gene data show CDR1 as SGHRS and CDR2 as YFSETQ. This CDR3 is 17 amino acids long. The CDR3 protein is CASSLASLPGTNYGYTF. CDR3 bases: TGCGCCAGCAGCTTGGCTTCGTTGCCAGGGACCAACTATGGCTACACCTTC.

The V call is TRBV7-9, the J call TRBJ1-4; D may be TRBD1 (5 bases). This CDR3 comprises 13 residues. V was pared by 6 bases and J by 6 bases, with 11 bases between. Germline V gene data show CDR1 as SEHNR and CDR2 as FQNEAQ (reference sequence). Here the CDR3 DNA reads TGTGCCAGCAGTCCGGGACGGGATGAAAAACTGTTTTTT. Its protein is CASSPGRDEKLFF.

The chain carries TRBV6-1 and TRBJ2-7; 9 positions agree with TRBD1. The V segment lost 4 bases and the J segment 5 bases; nucleotides outside the gene matches: 6. The length of the CDR3 is 14 residues. Germline CDR1 MNHNS, CDR2 SASEGT. The CDR3 protein is CASSGGQGSDEQYF. The CDR3 DNA reads as TGTGCCAGCAGTGGGGGACAGGGTAGCGACGAGCAGTACTTC.

The CDR3 coding sequence is TGCGCCAGCAGCCAAGAAGGACAGGGGTGGGGCAATGAGCAGTTCTTC. Amino acids: CASSQEGQGWGNEQFF. The chain has TRBV4-1 and TRBJ2-1; TRBD1 matches at 9 bases. Germline-derived CDR1 and CDR2 are MGHRA and YSYEKL. The CDR3 sequence is 16 residues long. With 0 bases clipped from V and 6 bases from J, the junction kept 6 bases outside the gene matches.

The chain combines TRBV18 with TRBJ2-1, with D possibly called TRBD1 or TRBD2 (6 bases each). Per germline, CDR1 KGHSH and CDR2 LQKENI. Trimming removed 3 bases at V and 4 bases at J, with 28 bases between. CDR3 length: 20 residues. Written as DNA, the CDR3 is TGTGCCAGCTCACCGGATCCTAGCGTAGCGTGGGGGCCTTATTACAATGAGCAGTTCTTC. Its translation is CASSPDPSVAWGPYYNEQFF.

The genes are TRBV10-3 and TRBJ1-5; D gene unclear. CDR1 is ENHRY and CDR2 is SYGVKD in the germline V gene. The CDR3 is 13 amino acids. V was clipped by 6 bases and J by 9 bases, with 15 bases between them. The CDR3 sequence: CAISPDIPWPQHF. The CDR3 nucleotides read TGTGCCATCAGCCCAGACATCCCGTGGCCCCAGCATTTT.

The rearrangement joins TRBV7-3 to TRBJ2-3, with D perhaps being TRBD1 or TRBD2 (5 bases each). With 5 bases removed from V and 2 bases from J, the gap between germline ends came to 14 bases. Germline CDR1 is SGHTA and CDR2 is FQGTGA. CDR3 length equals 15 residues. This CDR3 is CASSQRDGPTDTQYF. CDR3 nucleotides: TGTGCCAGCAGCCAAAGGGACGGCCCCACAGATACGCAGTATTTT.